This T cell receptor beta chain was profiled in a study of technical replicates of blood from a handful of donors. V lost 6 bases to trimming and J lost 6 bases; unmatched junction nucleotides: 12. The germline CDR1 and CDR2 sequences are SQVTM and ANQGSEA. CDR3 length equals 16 residues. Assay: immunoSEQ multiplex PCR; the TCRdb copy retains only in-frame clones and omits some. The sample contains about 70,000 clones, approximately 93% of which appear only once. The source of this sequence is a human donor in good health. Some clones in this sample may be carry-over from other donors' samples. V gene TRBV29-1 combines with J gene TRBJ2-2; 11 positions match TRBD1. The source material was PBMCs. CDR3 bases: TGCAGCGTCGCCGGACAGGGGGCGATTTCTGCCGGGGAGCTGTTTTTT. This gives the protein CSVAGQGAISAGELFF.